These 5 T cell receptor beta chains were sequenced from one sample in a study of shared clonotypes between healthy human individuals (dated by TCRdb to the early 2020s). Receptor amplification or capture employed the immunoSEQ multiplex PCR assay. Here the immuneACCESS table is served through TCRdb, limited to in-frame sequences with V and J called. Missing clones are a known gap in these copies; in checked studies unresolved V genes cover under half, and the rest lacks a known reason. The sample table contains about 2.4 million clones; only one count was recorded for roughly 92% of them. About 0.13% of the sample is held by the ten biggest clonotypes. Sequencing was done on a sample of naive CD4+ T cells sorted from blood. The cell subset or site label corresponds to: CD45RA+ positively selected. Receptor source: a young man in good health.

V usage is TRBV30 and J usage is TRBJ2-7, with 7 bases that match TRBD2. The germline CDR1 and CDR2 sequences are GTSNPN and SVGIG (reference sequence). This CDR3 has 16 amino acids. V was pared by 0 bases and J by 3 bases, with 11 bases of the junction left unmatched. CDR3 nucleotides: TGTGCCTGGAGTGTACGGAGCGGGATCTCTGGCTACGAGCAGTACTTC. Residues: CAWSVRSGISGYEQYF.

This chain connects TRBV7-9 to TRBJ2-5, with 12 bases matching TRBD1. Germline loops: CDR1 SEHNR, CDR2 FQNEAQ (reference sequence). The V segment lost 0 bases and the J segment 1 base; nucleotides outside the gene matches: 6. CDR3 length: 18 residues. CDR3 amino acids: CASSLALGQGATQETQYF. The CDR3 DNA is TGTGCCAGCAGCTTAGCTCTGGGACAGGGGGCGACCCAAGAGACCCAGTACTTC.

The J gene is TRBJ2-1, the V gene TRBV13; a weak D match, TRBD2 (6 bases). The germline gives CDR1 PRHDT, CDR2 FYEKMQ (reference sequence). The CDR3 totals 14 residues. Between the trimmed V and J ends, which lost 5 bases and 1 base, there was a span of 9 bases. CDR3 DNA sequence: TGTGCCAGCAGCCCGCGGGAATCCTACAATGAGCAGTTCTTC. Protein: CASSPRESYNEQFF.

The genes are TRBV5-4 and TRBJ2-7; TRBD1 agrees at 10 bases. The CDR3 length is 16 residues. Germline trimming cut 4 bases from V and 1 base from J; bases unmatched to any gene: 8. The germline CDR1 and CDR2 sequences are SGHNT and YYREEE (reference sequence). CDR3 region: CASSTGPGQGSYEQYF. The DNA for the CDR3 is TGTGCCAGCAGCACGGGCCCGGGACAGGGGTCCTACGAGCAGTACTTC. The full variable domain, rest sourced from reference TRBV5-4 and TRBJ2-7, is ETGVTQSPTHLIKTRGQQVTLRCSSQSGHNTVSWYQQALGQGPQFIFQYYREEENGRGNFPPRFSGLQFPNYSSELNVNALELDDSALYLCASSTGPGQGSYEQYFGPGTRLTVT.

The chain joins TRBV6-1 to TRBJ2-3; no clear D. Germline CDR1 and CDR2: MNHNS and SASEGT. V was clipped by 0 bases and J by 6 bases, with 7 bases between them. CDR3 length: 13 residues. CDR3 in DNA: TGTGCCAGCAGTGAAGCGAGGCAGGATACGCAGTATTTT. It codes for CASSEARQDTQYF.